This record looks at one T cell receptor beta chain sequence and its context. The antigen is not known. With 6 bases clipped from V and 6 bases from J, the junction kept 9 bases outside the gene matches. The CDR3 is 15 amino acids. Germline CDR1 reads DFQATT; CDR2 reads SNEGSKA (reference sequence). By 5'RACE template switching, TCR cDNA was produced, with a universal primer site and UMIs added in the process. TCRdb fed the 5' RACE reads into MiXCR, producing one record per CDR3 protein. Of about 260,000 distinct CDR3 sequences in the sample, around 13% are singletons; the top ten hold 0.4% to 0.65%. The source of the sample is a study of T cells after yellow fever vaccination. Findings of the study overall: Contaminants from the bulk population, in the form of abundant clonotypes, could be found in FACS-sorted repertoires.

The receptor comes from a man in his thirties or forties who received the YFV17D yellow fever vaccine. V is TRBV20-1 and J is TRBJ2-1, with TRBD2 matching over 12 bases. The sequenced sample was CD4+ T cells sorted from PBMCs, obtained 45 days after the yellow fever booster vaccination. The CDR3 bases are TGCAGTGCCCCTACCCCGGGACTAGCGGGCAATGAGCAGTTCTTC. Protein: CSAPTPGLAGNEQFF.